This TCR beta chain was recovered during a study of T cell changes during pregnancy in multiple sclerosis. This clone was counted between two and nine times. Here immunoSEQ multiplex PCR was the method, and the copy in TCRdb shows in-frame clones only, minus some. The sample comprises fewer than 40,000 clones, approximately 89% of which are singletons, and less than 6% rests with the top ten. Trimming at V came to 11 bases and at J to 6 bases, leaving 6 bases not matched to a gene. The CDR3 runs to 13 residues. Germline V lookup: CDR1 MNHEY, CDR2 SVGAGI. The TCR originated in a female donor with multiple sclerosis, enrolled in a pregnancy study. The chain carries TRBV6-5 and TRBJ2-1, with 11 bases matching TRBD2. Material: CD8+ T cells from peripheral blood mononuclear cells, obtained in the first trimester of pregnancy. The CDR3 region has the DNA TGTGCCGCGTCGACTAGCGGGGTCAATGAGCAGTTCTTC. This translates into CAASTSGVNEQFF.